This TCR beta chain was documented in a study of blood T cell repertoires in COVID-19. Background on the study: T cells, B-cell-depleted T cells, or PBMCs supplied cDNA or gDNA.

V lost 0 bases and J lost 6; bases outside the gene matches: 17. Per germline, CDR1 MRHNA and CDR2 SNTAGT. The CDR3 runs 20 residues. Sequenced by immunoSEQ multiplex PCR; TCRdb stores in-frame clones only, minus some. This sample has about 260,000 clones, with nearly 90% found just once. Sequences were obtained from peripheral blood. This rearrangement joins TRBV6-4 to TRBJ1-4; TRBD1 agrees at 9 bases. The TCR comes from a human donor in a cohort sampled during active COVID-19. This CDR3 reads CASSDSPWDRVRPGDEKLFF. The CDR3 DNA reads TGTGCCAGCAGTGACTCGCCCTGGGACAGGGTTCGACCAGGAGATGAAAAACTGTTTTTT.